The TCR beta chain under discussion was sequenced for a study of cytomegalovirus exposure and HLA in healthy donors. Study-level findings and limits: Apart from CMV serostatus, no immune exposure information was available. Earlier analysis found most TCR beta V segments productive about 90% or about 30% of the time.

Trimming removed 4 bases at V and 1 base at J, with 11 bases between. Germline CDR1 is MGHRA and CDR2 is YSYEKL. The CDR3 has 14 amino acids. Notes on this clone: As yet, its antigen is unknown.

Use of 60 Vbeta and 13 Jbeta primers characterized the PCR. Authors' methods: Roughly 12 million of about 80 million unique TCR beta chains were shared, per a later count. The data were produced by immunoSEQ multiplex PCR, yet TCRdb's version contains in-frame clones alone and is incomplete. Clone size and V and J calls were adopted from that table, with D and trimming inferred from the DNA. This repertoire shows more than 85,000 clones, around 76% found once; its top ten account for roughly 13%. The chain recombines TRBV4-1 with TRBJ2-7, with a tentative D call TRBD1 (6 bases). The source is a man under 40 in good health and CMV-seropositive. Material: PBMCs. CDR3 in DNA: TGCGCCAGCAGCCCTCCCGGACAGTCCTACGAGCAGTACTTC. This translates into CASSPPGQSYEQYF.